This TCR beta chain emerged from a study of OX40 agonist ivuxolimab in advanced cancers. Study-level background: Patients in the trial were receiving intravenous ivuxolimab every 2 weeks, at doses of 0.01 to 10 mg/kg. Dose-escalation cases comprised hepatocellular carcinoma, melanoma, renal cell or head and neck cancer. People who had prior anti-PD-1, anti-PD-L1 or anti-CTLA-4 therapy could take part, and 35% to 50% had some.

This clone is classed as large (0.1 to 1%). The target antigen is unknown. Study-level points and caveats: Among the lowest peripheral clonal expansion occurred in 0.1-3.0 mg/kg partial responders.

Trimming at V came to 8 bases and at J to 4 bases, leaving 13 bases not matched to a gene. Germline values: CDR1 SNHLY, CDR2 FYNNEI. The CDR3 is made up of 16 amino acids. The protocol was immunoSEQ multiplex PCR, while the TCRdb copy is restricted to in-frame clones and leaves out a portion. The sample shows 13,000 or so clones, around 86% of them seen only once. The chain employs TRBV2 and TRBJ2-7, with TRBD2 matching 11 bases. The sequences come from CD4+ or CD8+ T cells sorted from blood, collected in a trial of the OX40 agonist ivuxolimab. The TCR comes from an adult with an advanced solid tumor such as melanoma, head and neck, liver or kidney cancer. CDR3 sequence reads: CASGGGGTSGMYEQYF. The DNA for the CDR3 is TGTGCCAGCGGAGGAGGGGGGACTAGCGGAATGTACGAGCAGTACTTC.